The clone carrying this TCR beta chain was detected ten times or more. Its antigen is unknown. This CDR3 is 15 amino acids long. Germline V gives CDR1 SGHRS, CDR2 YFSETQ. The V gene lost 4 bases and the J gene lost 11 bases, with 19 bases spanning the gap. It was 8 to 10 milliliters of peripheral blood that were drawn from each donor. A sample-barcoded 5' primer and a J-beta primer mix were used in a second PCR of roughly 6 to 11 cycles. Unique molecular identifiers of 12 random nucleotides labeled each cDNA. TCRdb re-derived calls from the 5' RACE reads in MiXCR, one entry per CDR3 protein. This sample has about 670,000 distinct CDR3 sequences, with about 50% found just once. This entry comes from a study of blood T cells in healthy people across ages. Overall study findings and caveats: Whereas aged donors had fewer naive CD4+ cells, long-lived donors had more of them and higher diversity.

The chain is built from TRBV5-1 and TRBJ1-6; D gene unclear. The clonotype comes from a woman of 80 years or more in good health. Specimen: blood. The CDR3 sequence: CASSLTHPMEAPLHF. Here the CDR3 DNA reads TGCGCCAGCAGCCTTACCCACCCCATGGAAGCACCCCTCCACTTT.